This T cell receptor (beta chain) originates from a study of T cell repertoires in cytomegalovirus infection. Study-level findings and limits: In two of eight donors, the top clonotype was HLA-C-restricted CMV-specific. Summed public TCR beta family frequency identified CMV carriers bearing the relevant HLA.

TCRdb ran MiXCR on the reads and lists one entry per CDR3 protein. The sample has around 740,000 distinct CDR3 sequences, 35% to 40% seen once. Looked up from germline, CDR1 is ENHRY and CDR2 is SYGVKD. Trimming removed 3 bases at V and 2 bases at J, with 8 bases between. There are 13 residues in the CDR3. This clonotype was detected only a few times. Its antigen is unidentified. V usage is TRBV10-3 and J usage is TRBJ2-7; possibly TRBD1 for D (5 bases). Sequencing used PBMCs. This TCR was sampled from a human donor in good health (CMV status not recorded). Some clones in this sample may be carry-over from other donors' samples. This CDR3 reads CAISDSRAYEQYF. CDR3 sequence (DNA): TGTGCCATCAGTGATAGCAGGGCCTACGAGCAGTACTTC.